This T cell receptor (beta chain) was sequenced in a study of cytomegalovirus exposure and HLA in healthy donors. Notes on the study in general: Fewer N-insertions than the roughly 630-donor mean were reportedly shown by an Asian-associated ancestry cluster in a later analysis. In a later analysis, approximately 15,000 TCR beta sequences were associated with HLA alleles at 0.05 false discovery rate.

Notes on this clone: Its matching antigen is unknown.

The PCR used 60 Vbeta and 13 Jbeta primers. Produced via immunoSEQ multiplex PCR; TCRdb's table is partial and in-frame only. This sample contains 150,000 to 200,000 clones. The CDR3 consists of 19 residues. Trimming took 2 bases from V and 2 from J; bases not matched to a gene: 13. Germline values: CDR1 LGHNA, CDR2 YSLEER. The sample consisted of PBMCs. This clonotype was obtained from a woman between 18 and 29 years old in good health and CMV-seropositive. The genes are TRBV4-3 and TRBJ2-1; 9 bases match TRBD2. The CDR3 loop reads CASSQTALAGGLTYNEQFF. Here the CDR3 DNA reads TGCGCCAGCAGCCAAACGGCCCTCGCGGGGGGGCTTACCTACAATGAGCAGTTCTTC.